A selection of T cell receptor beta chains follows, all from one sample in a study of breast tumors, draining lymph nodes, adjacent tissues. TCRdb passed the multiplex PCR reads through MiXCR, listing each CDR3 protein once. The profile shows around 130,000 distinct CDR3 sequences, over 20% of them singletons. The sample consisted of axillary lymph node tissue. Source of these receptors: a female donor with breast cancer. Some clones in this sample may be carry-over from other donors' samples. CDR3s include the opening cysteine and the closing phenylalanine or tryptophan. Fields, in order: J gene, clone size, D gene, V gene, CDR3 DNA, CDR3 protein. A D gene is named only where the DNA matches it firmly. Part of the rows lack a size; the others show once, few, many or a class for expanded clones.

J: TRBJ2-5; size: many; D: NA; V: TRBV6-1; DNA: TGTGCCAGCATTAAGCGTGGGGTGGAGACCCAGTACTTC; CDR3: CASIKRGVETQYF
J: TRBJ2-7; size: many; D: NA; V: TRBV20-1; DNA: TGCAGTGCTAGGTTTCTCTCCTACGAGCAGTACTTC; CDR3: CSARFLSYEQYF
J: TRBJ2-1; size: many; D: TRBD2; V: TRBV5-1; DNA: TGCGCCAGCAGCTTGAGAGCACGGGAGGCGGGAAATGAGCAGTTCTTC; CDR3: CASSLRAREAGNEQFF
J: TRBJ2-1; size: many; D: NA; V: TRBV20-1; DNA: TGCAGTGCTAGAGATCGGCGGCAGGGGTTTTACAATGAGCAGTTCTTC; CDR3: CSARDRRQGFYNEQFF
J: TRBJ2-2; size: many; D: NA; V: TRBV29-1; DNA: TGCAGCGTTGGCTGGGGGGACCACACCGGGGAGCTGTTTTTT; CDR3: CSVGWGDHTGELFF
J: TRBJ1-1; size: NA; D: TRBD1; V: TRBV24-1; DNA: TGTGCCACCAGATCGACAGGGCGGAACACTGGAGCTTTCTTT; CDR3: CATRSTGRNTGAFF
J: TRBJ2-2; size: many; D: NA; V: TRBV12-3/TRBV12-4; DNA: TGTGCCAGCAGCCAGGCGGGCCTAACTACCGGGGAGCTGTTTTTT; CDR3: CASSQAGLTTGELFF
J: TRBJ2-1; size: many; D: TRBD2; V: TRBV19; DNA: TGTGCCAGTAGTTGGAAGCGGGGCTCCTACAATGAGCAGTTCTTC; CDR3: CASSWKRGSYNEQFF
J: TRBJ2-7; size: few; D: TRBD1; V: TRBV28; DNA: TGTGCCAGCAGTTTATCGACAGGGGGCGGTGACGAGCAGTACTTC; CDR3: CASSLSTGGGDEQYF
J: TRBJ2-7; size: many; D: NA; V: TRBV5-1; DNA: TGCGCCAGCAGTGGAAAGTTGGTTGGTATCGCCTACGAGCAGTACTTC; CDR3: CASSGKLVGIAYEQYF
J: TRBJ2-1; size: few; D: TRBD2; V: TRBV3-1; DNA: TGTGCCAGCAGCCAGGGGAGAGCGGGAGGGTTTGGGCATGAGCAGTTCTTC; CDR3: CASSQGRAGGFGHEQFF
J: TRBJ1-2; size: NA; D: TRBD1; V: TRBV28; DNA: TGCGCCGGCAGTCGGGGGGACGGGACAGGGGAAGAGGGGGGCTACACCTTC; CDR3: CAGSRGDGTGEEGGYTF
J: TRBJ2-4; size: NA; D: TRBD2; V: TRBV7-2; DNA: TGTGCCAGCAGCTATCGGGAGGGCCGGATCGACATTCAGTACTTC; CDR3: CASSYREGRIDIQYF
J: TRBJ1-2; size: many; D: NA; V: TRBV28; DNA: TGTGCCAGCAGTTTAGCAGGAGATACTAACTATGGCTACACCTTC; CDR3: CASSLAGDTNYGYTF